The clone carrying this T cell receptor (beta chain) came up many times. This sample was taken from a study of early T cells in non-severe SARS-CoV-2 infection. Trimming removed 6 bases from V and 0 bases from J, with 13 bases in between. This CDR3 contains 14 residues. Germline CDR1 and CDR2: DFQATT and SNEGSKA (reference sequence). TCRdb fed the 5' RACE reads into MiXCR, producing one record per CDR3 protein. The sample lists about 66,000 distinct CDR3 sequences; 9.1% were seen once. What was sequenced was whole blood. This TCR was sampled from an adult who was a healthcare worker with PCR-confirmed SARS-CoV-2 infection or an uninfected control (not recorded which). The V gene is TRBV20-1, the J gene TRBJ2-3, with D possibly being TRBD2 (5 bases). The CDR3: CSAQNRESTDTQYF. As DNA, the CDR3 is TGCAGTGCCCAAAATAGGGAGAGCACAGATACGCAGTATTTT.